These 31 T cell receptor beta chains came from one sample sequenced in a study of OX40 agonist ivuxolimab in advanced cancers. Profiled with immunoSEQ multiplex PCR; TCRdb holds only in-frame clones, not every one. The data hold about 27,000 clones, with under 80% observed a single time. This specimen consisted of CD4+ or CD8+ T cells sorted from blood, obtained in a trial of the OX40 agonist ivuxolimab. These receptors were collected from an adult with an advanced solid tumor such as melanoma, head and neck, liver or kidney cancer.

The chain has TRBV19 and TRBJ2-7; TRBD2 aligns across 13 bases. Germline CDR1 and CDR2: LNHDA and SQIVND (reference sequence). This CDR3 is 17 amino acids long. Trimming at V came to 5 bases and at J to 3 bases, leaving 10 bases not matched to a gene. This chain's CDR3 is CASSFRGGTSGIYEQYF. DNA for the CDR3: TGTGCCAGTAGTTTCAGGGGTGGGACTAGCGGGATCTACGAGCAGTACTTC.

This clone was detected a few times. The chain links TRBV7-3 to TRBJ1-6; 7 nucleotides line up with TRBD1. J gave up 6 bases and V 0 bases, and 5 bases lay outside the gene matches. The CDR3 is 16 amino acids. In germline, CDR1 is SGHTA, CDR2 FQGTGA. The CDR3 region is CASSLTLYRGNSPLHF. The CDR3 DNA is TGTGCCAGCAGCTTAACGTTGTACAGGGGTAATTCACCCCTCCACTTT.

The V and J genes are TRBV4-1 and TRBJ2-7, with TRBD2 matching over 8 bases. The length of the CDR3 is 16 residues. The germline CDR1 and CDR2 sequences are MGHRA and YSYEKL. Unmatched junction bases numbered 9, after V lost 1 base and J lost 4 bases. This CDR3 is CASSQGGGASGYEQYF. The DNA of the CDR3 is TGCGCCAGCAGCCAAGGGGGGGGAGCTAGCGGGTACGAGCAGTACTTC.

The chain uses TRBV11-2 and TRBJ1-5, with a tentative D call TRBD1 (6 bases). Germline CDR1 and CDR2: SGHAT and FQNNGV. V lost 4 bases and J 5 bases, leaving 15 bases between the germline ends. The CDR3 is 15 residues long. The CDR3 reads CASSYSAGDDQPQHF. CDR3 DNA: TGTGCCAGCAGCTACAGCGCAGGGGATGATCAGCCCCAGCATTTT.

The rearrangement joins TRBV29-1 to TRBJ2-2, with D possibly TRBD1 on 6 matching bases. From germline, CDR1 is SQVTM and CDR2 ANQGSEA. V was cut by 4 bases and J by 9 bases, with 12 bases left in between. There are 12 residues in the CDR3. The CDR3, as DNA: TGCAGCGTTGCGGCAGGGACAAGGGAGCTGTTTTTT. It encodes CSVAAGTRELFF.

The rearrangement links TRBV19 to TRBJ2-7; TRBD2 matches 10 bases. This CDR3 has 14 residues. With V trimmed by 6 bases and J by 3 bases, 5 bases remained unmatched. Germline V CDR1 and CDR2: LNHDA, SQIVND (reference sequence). The CDR3 region has the DNA TGTGCCAGTAGCACTAGCGGGGCCGTCTACGAGCAGTACTTC. It codes for CASSTSGAVYEQYF.

The J gene is TRBJ2-7, the V gene TRBV6-5; 9 nucleotides line up with TRBD2. V shed 1 base, J shed 3 bases, and the junction held 4 bases outside the gene matches. CDR1 is MNHEY, CDR2 SVGAGI, per germline. CDR3 length: 15 amino acids. This CDR3 reads CASSYFAGGGYEQYF. CDR3 bases: TGTGCCAGCAGTTACTTTGCGGGAGGGGGCTACGAGCAGTACTTC.

The chain has TRBV28 and TRBJ2-2; the match to TRBD1 covers 10 bases. Germline lookup yields CDR1 MDHEN and CDR2 SYDVKM. This CDR3 spans 16 amino acids. Trimming at V came to 8 bases and at J to 2 bases, leaving 8 bases not matched to a gene. CDR3 nucleotide sequence: TGTGCCAGCGAGTTGGGGACAGGGGCCAACACCGGGGAGCTGTTTTTT. As protein: CASELGTGANTGELFF.

The rearrangement joins TRBV15 to TRBJ2-7; D is perhaps TRBD1 (5 bases). CDR3 length equals 16 residues. The V end lost 2 bases, the J end lost 2 bases, and 16 bases lay between the germline ends. Germline V CDR1 and CDR2: LNHNV, YYDKDF (reference sequence). CDR3 in DNA: TGTGCCACCAGCAGATTCCCTCAGGGCTCAACCTACGAGCAGTACTTC. This encodes CATSRFPQGSTYEQYF. Variable domain in full (rest from reference TRBV15 and TRBJ2-7): DAMVIQNPRYQVTQFGKPVTLSCSQTLNHNVMYWYQQKSSQAPKLLFHYYDKDFNNEADTPDNFQSRRPNTSFCFLDIRSPGLGDTAMYLCATSRFPQGSTYEQYFGPGTRLTVT.

The chain employs TRBV7-6 and TRBJ2-5; D gene unclear. V lost 1 base and J lost 0, with 9 bases in between. Germline CDR1 is SGHVS and CDR2 is FNYEAQ. The CDR3 is 15 residues long. The CDR3 sequence: CASSLVAGDQETQYF. As DNA, the CDR3 is TGTGCCAGCAGCTTAGTAGCTGGGGACCAAGAGACCCAGTACTTC.

This clone was seen just once. The chain is built from TRBV9 and TRBJ2-1; D tentatively fits TRBD1 or TRBD2 (5 bases each). The CDR3 spans 14 residues. The germline gives CDR1 SGDLS, CDR2 YYNGEE. The V gene lost 4 bases and the J gene lost 7 bases, with 15 bases spanning the gap. CDR3 amino acids: CASSYTFGTNEQFF. Here the CDR3 DNA reads TGTGCCAGCAGCTACACTTTCGGGACGAATGAGCAGTTCTTC.

This clone was picked up one time. The chain is built from TRBV11-2 and TRBJ2-7; the D call may be TRBD1 or TRBD2 (5 bases each). CDR3 length: 14 residues. From germline, CDR1 is SGHAT and CDR2 FQNNGV. Trimming took off 6 bases at V and 4 bases at J, with 16 bases between the two ends. CDR3 amino acids: CASSYGSGPYEQYF. CDR3 bases: TGTGCCAGCAGTTACGGGTCGGGACCTTACGAGCAGTACTTC. Looking up the rest from reference TRBV11-2 and TRBJ2-7 gives the full variable domain: EAGVAQSPRYKIIEKRQSVAFWCNPISGHATLYWYQQILGQGPKLLIQFQNNGVVDDSQLPKDRFSAERLKGVDSTLKIQPAKLEDSAVYLCASSYGSGPYEQYFGPGTRLTVT.

The chain recombines TRBV11-3 with TRBJ1-1; TRBD1 might be the D (5 bases). The length of the CDR3 is 13 residues. Deletions cut 1 base from V and 4 bases from J, with 7 bases between. Germline CDR1 and CDR2: SGHNT and YENEEA. In nucleotides, the CDR3 is TGTGCCAGCAGCTTAGCCGGGGGCACTGAAGCTTTCTTT. Protein product: CASSLAGGTEAFF.

This chain uses TRBV30 with TRBJ1-1, with D possibly being TRBD1 (5 bases). CDR1 and CDR2 from the germline V gene are GTSNPN and SVGIG (reference sequence). The CDR3 is 13 residues long. The ends were cut back, 4 bases at V and 5 bases at J, with 14 bases in the middle. CDR3 nucleotide sequence: TGTGCCTGGAAGGGGTCAATTAGGACTGAAGCTTTCTTT. It encodes CAWKGSIRTEAFF. Together with reference TRBV30 and TRBJ1-1, the CDR3 gives the full variable domain: SQTIHQWPATLVQPVGSPLSLECTVEGTSNPNLYWYRQAAGRGLQLLFYSVGIGQISSEVPQNLSASRPQDRQFILSSKKLLLSDSGFYLCAWKGSIRTEAFFGQGTRLTVV.

The CDR3 DNA sequence: TGCGCCAGCAGCCCTACCGGCCACGGGGGGAGGTACAATGAGCAGTTCTTC. Translated: CASSPTGHGGRYNEQFF. The chain recombines TRBV5-1 with TRBJ2-1; TRBD2 matches at 7 bases. The length of the CDR3 is 17 residues. The ends lost 4 bases at V and 4 bases at J; junction bases unmatched: 14. Germline V lookup: CDR1 SGHRS, CDR2 YFSETQ.

The rearrangement joins TRBV19 to TRBJ2-5, with TRBD2 identical over 11 bases. Trimming cost V 5 bases and J 5 bases; bases outside gene matches: 13. Germline values: CDR1 LNHDA, CDR2 SQIVND (reference sequence). This CDR3 is 17 amino acids long. CDR3 amino acids: CASSARSRLAGRETQYF. The CDR3 bases are TGTGCCAGTAGTGCCCGCTCGCGACTAGCGGGAAGGGAGACCCAGTACTTC.

The chain carries TRBV6-1 and TRBJ2-1; possibly TRBD1 for D (5 bases). This CDR3 region has 15 residues. The germline CDR1 and CDR2 sequences are MNHNS and SASEGT. V was shortened by 3 bases and J by 0 bases, with 9 bases between the two germline ends. CDR3 in amino acids: CASSDRAASYNEQFF. As DNA, the CDR3 is TGTGCCAGCAGTGACAGGGCGGCCTCCTACAATGAGCAGTTCTTC.

With respect to this clone: One end of the junction is discordant with germline, which a read error may explain. The chain has TRBV7-7 and TRBJ2-6, with D perhaps given as TRBD1 or TRBD2 (5 bases each). CDR1 and CDR2 (germline): SSHAT, FNYEAQ (reference sequence). The CDR3 has 17 residues. The CDR3 loop is CASSTWDPSSGANVLTF. The CDR3 DNA reads as TGTGCTAGCAGCACCTGGGACCCAAGCTCTGGGGCCAACGTCCTGACTTTC. Based on the CDR3 plus reference TRBV7-7 and TRBJ2-6, the full variable domain is GAGVSQSPRYKVTKRGQDVTLRCDPISSHATLYWYQQALGQGPEFLTYFNYEAQPDKSGLPSDRFSAERPEGSISTLTIQRTEQRDSAMYRCASSTWDPSSGANVLTFGAGSRLTVL.

The CDR3 DNA follows: TGCGCCAGCAGCCTCTCTAGCGGGAGCGTATTCGAGCAGTACTTC. Its protein is CASSLSSGSVFEQYF. The chain has TRBV4-1 and TRBJ2-7; 10 positions match TRBD2. Germline assignment: CDR1 MGHRA and CDR2 YSYEKL. V shed 4 bases, J shed 6 bases, and the junction held 9 bases outside the gene matches. The CDR3 runs to 15 residues.

The rearrangement joins TRBV9 to TRBJ2-7, with TRBD1 matching 8 bases. There are 14 residues in the CDR3. With V trimmed by 2 bases and J by 2 bases, 3 bases remained unmatched. Looked up from germline, CDR1 is SGDLS and CDR2 is YYNGEE. The CDR3 sequence is CASSVGQGPYEQYF. The CDR3 DNA reads TGTGCCAGCAGCGTCGGACAGGGTCCCTACGAGCAGTACTTC.

The chain links TRBV9 to TRBJ2-1; the match to TRBD2 covers 7 bases. This CDR3 region has 16 residues. The V gene end was trimmed by 1 base and the J gene end by 5 bases; junction bases not matched to a gene: 9. Germline V gene data show CDR1 as SGDLS and CDR2 as YYNGEE. The CDR3 nucleotides are TGTGCCAGCAGCGTATTTGGCGGGAGTGGGGACAATGAGCAGTTCTTC. Its protein is CASSVFGGSGDNEQFF. Full variable domain (missing parts from reference TRBV9 and TRBJ2-1): DSGVTQTPKHLITATGQRVTLRCSPRSGDLSVYWYQQSLDQGLQFLIQYYNGEERAKGNILERFSAQQFPDLHSELNLSSLELGDSALYFCASSVFGGSGDNEQFFGPGTRLTVL.

The chain joins TRBV9 to TRBJ2-7, with 11 bases matching TRBD2. With V trimmed by 3 bases and J by 4 bases, 6 bases remained unmatched. The germline V gene encodes CDR1 SGDLS and CDR2 YYNGEE. The CDR3 length is 15 residues. CDR3 DNA: TGTGCCAGCAGCGCTTCCGGGACTAGCGGATACGAGCAGTACTTC. Its protein is CASSASGTSGYEQYF.

In this sample, this clone turned up once. The chain has TRBV4-1 and TRBJ1-5; D is ambiguous. Germline V gene lookup returns CDR1 MGHRA and CDR2 YSYEKL. Trimming shortened V by 1 base and J by 4 bases, and 2 bases separated the two germline ends. The CDR3 covers 12 residues. CDR3 in DNA: TGCGCCAGCAGCCAAGGGAATCAGCCCCAGCATTTT. It is translated as CASSQGNQPQHF.

CDR3 in amino acids: CASSKDRYIGNQPQHF. In nucleotides, the CDR3 is TGTGCCAGTAGTAAGGACAGGTATATCGGCAATCAGCCCCAGCATTTT. The rearrangement uses TRBV19 and TRBJ1-5; 7 bases agree with TRBD1. The CDR3 extends over 16 amino acids. Germline trimming cut 4 bases from V and 2 bases from J; bases unmatched to any gene: 8. Germline V gene sequence: CDR1 LNHDA, CDR2 SQIVND (reference sequence).

The chain recombines TRBV4-1 with TRBJ2-7, with 9 bases lining up with TRBD2. Trimming removed 4 bases from V and 3 bases from J; junction bases left unmatched: 7. This CDR3 has 15 residues. From germline, CDR1 is MGHRA and CDR2 YSYEKL. As DNA, the CDR3 is TGCGCCAGCAGCCCCCTACTAGCGGGCCTCTACGAGCAGTACTTC. Translation: CASSPLLAGLYEQYF.

The V and J genes are TRBV4-1 and TRBJ1-2; 9 bases agree with TRBD1. This CDR3 is 16 amino acids long. CDR1 and CDR2 from the germline V gene are MGHRA and YSYEKL. J gave up 4 bases and V 2 bases, and 8 bases lay outside the gene matches. The CDR3 DNA reads TGCGCCAGCAGCCAAAGGGGACAGGGAAAATTCTATGGCTACACCTTC. It specifies CASSQRGQGKFYGYTF.

This chain connects TRBV30 to TRBJ2-7; a weak D match, TRBD2 (5 bases). Trimming took off 2 bases at V and 3 bases at J, with 14 bases between the two ends. The CDR3 covers 14 residues. Germline V gene data show CDR1 as GTSNPN and CDR2 as SVGIG (reference sequence). The CDR3 sequence: CAWSLDSGNYEQYF. Here the CDR3 DNA reads TGTGCCTGGAGTCTGGACTCTGGCAACTACGAGCAGTACTTC.

V is TRBV4-1 and J is TRBJ2-3; 9 nucleotides line up with TRBD1. The J segment lost 1 base and the V segment lost 3 bases, leaving 5 bases of the junction unmatched. The germline gives CDR1 MGHRA, CDR2 YSYEKL. The CDR3 is 16 amino acids. CDR3 sequence: CASSHIQGAGTDTQYF. CDR3 bases: TGCGCCAGCAGCCACATACAGGGGGCGGGCACAGATACGCAGTATTTT.

The CDR3 region is CASSVGFTSYNEQFF. The CDR3 DNA follows: TGTGCCAGCAGTGTGGGCTTTACCTCCTACAATGAGCAGTTCTTC. The chain combines TRBV6-5 with TRBJ2-1; no definite D call. Germline assignment: CDR1 MNHEY and CDR2 SVGAGI. Trimming pared 5 bases from V and 0 bases from J, leaving 11 bases between. The CDR3 has 15 amino acids.

This chain connects TRBV28 to TRBJ1-1; tentative D call: TRBD1 (5 bases). Germline-derived CDR1 and CDR2 are MDHEN and SYDVKM. This CDR3 has 13 residues. V gave up 5 bases and J gave up 1 base, with 8 bases separating them. The CDR3 sequence: CASSLGANTEAFF. Here the CDR3 DNA reads TGTGCCAGCAGTCTCGGGGCGAACACTGAAGCTTTCTTT.

This sequence joins TRBV5-1 and TRBJ1-1; a possible D gene is TRBD1 (5 bases). Trimming took 0 bases from V and 0 from J, leaving 12 bases between them. Germline values: CDR1 SGHRS, CDR2 YFSETQ. There are 16 residues in the CDR3. The CDR3 nucleotides read TGCGCCAGCAGCTTGGCGGCAGGGACGATGAACACTGAAGCTTTCTTT. Translating gives CASSLAAGTMNTEAFF.